The 9 T cell receptor beta chains presented below share a single source sample, sequenced in a study of T cell changes during pregnancy in multiple sclerosis. Libraries were prepared by immunoSEQ multiplex PCR; TCRdb keeps only in-frame clonotypes and omits some of them. The table includes more than 85,000 clones, 85% to 95% detected once. The sample here was peripheral blood, taken in the second trimester of pregnancy. These receptor sequences come from a female donor with multiple sclerosis, enrolled in a pregnancy study.

The genes are TRBV30 and TRBJ1-5; TRBD1 is a possible D gene (5 bases). Trimming cost V 5 bases and J 4 bases, with 12 bases left between them. The CDR3 consists of 13 residues. CDR1 and CDR2 from the germline V gene are GTSNPN and SVGIG (reference sequence). CDR3 in DNA: TGTGCCTGGGGGGCCCTGGGGAATCAGCCCCAGCATTTT. This encodes CAWGALGNQPQHF.

The gene calls are TRBV5-1 and TRBJ2-1; TRBD1 is a possible D gene (6 bases). The CDR3 has 16 amino acids. Trimming removed 0 bases from V and 0 bases from J, with 10 bases in between. CDR1 and CDR2 (germline): SGHRS, YFSETQ. The CDR3 DNA follows: TGCGCCAGCAGCTTGGGGACAGTCAGCTCCTACAATGAGCAGTTCTTC. Residues: CASSLGTVSSYNEQFF.

V gene TRBV9 combines with J gene TRBJ2-5, with 11 bases fitting TRBD2. Germline CDR1 and CDR2: SGDLS and YYNGEE. This CDR3 comprises 15 residues. Germline trimming cut 3 bases from V and 5 bases from J; bases unmatched to any gene: 6. In DNA form, the CDR3 reads TGTGCCAGCAGCGGTAGCGGGGGGGCCGTGGAGACCCAGTACTTC. Translating it yields CASSGSGGAVETQYF.

The rearrangement joins TRBV7-6 to TRBJ2-1; TRBD2 is a possible D gene (5 bases). This CDR3 region has 17 residues. V was trimmed by 5 bases and J by 3 bases, leaving 20 bases between them. Germline loops: CDR1 SGHVS, CDR2 FNYEAQ. This chain's CDR3 is CASSPGAFSRDYNEQFF. The CDR3 DNA follows: TGTGCCAGCAGCCCGGGTGCCTTTTCACGGGACTACAATGAGCAGTTCTTC.

The chain combines TRBV10-3 with TRBJ2-1; 11 nucleotides line up with TRBD2. This CDR3 is 15 amino acids long. With V trimmed by 0 bases and J by 7 bases, 2 bases remained unmatched. Germline-derived CDR1 and CDR2 are ENHRY and SYGVKD. As DNA, the CDR3 is TGTGCCATCAGTGAGTCTAGCGGGAGGGAGAATGAGCAGTTCTTC. Translated, it gives CAISESSGRENEQFF.

The chain links TRBV7-9 to TRBJ2-7, with D perhaps TRBD2 (6 bases). Germline V gene sequence: CDR1 SEHNR, CDR2 FQNEAQ (reference sequence). V lost 6 bases, J lost 7 bases, and 22 bases lay in between. The CDR3 is 15 amino acids. The CDR3 region is CASRPWGTQGGEQYF. The CDR3 region has the DNA TGTGCCAGCAGGCCCTGGGGGACTCAAGGTGGAGAGCAGTACTTC.

The V call is TRBV9, the J call TRBJ2-2, with TRBD2 identical over 11 bases. Germline V CDR1 and CDR2: SGDLS, YYNGEE. The CDR3 length is 17 residues. The V and J ends lost 3 bases and 4 bases, in that order; junction bases with no gene match: 8. The CDR3: CASSGSGRAGGTGELFF. CDR3 DNA: TGTGCCAGCAGCGGTAGCGGGAGGGCCGGAGGCACCGGGGAGCTGTTTTTT.

The chain recombines TRBV4-1 with TRBJ2-5; 8 nucleotides line up with TRBD2. The J segment lost 1 base and the V segment lost 0 bases, leaving 7 bases of the junction unmatched. Looked up from germline, CDR1 is MGHRA and CDR2 is YSYEKL. The CDR3 runs to 17 residues. CDR3 sequence reads: CASSQDQGREGQETQYF. CDR3 DNA: TGCGCCAGCAGCCAAGATCAAGGCCGGGAGGGCCAAGAGACCCAGTACTTC.

The chain joins TRBV7-8 to TRBJ2-7; D perhaps matches TRBD2 (6 bases). Germline assignment: CDR1 SGHVS and CDR2 FQNEAQ. Trimming took off 6 bases at V and 1 base at J, with 10 bases between the two ends. The CDR3 runs to 13 residues. Here the CDR3 DNA reads TGTGCCAGCAGGGAGGGTAGTTCCTACGAGCAGTACTTC. This encodes CASREGSSYEQYF.